A selection of T cell receptor beta chains follows, all from one sample in a study of human T cells and chemical hapten exposure. MiXCR, applied by TCRdb to the RACE reads, yields one record per CDR3 protein. The sample lists approximately 50,000 distinct CDR3 sequences, 10% to 12% seen once, with roughly 4% in the top ten. Sequencing used whole blood, obtained in connection with sensitization to the hapten diphenylcyclopropenone (DPC). These receptors were obtained from a woman aged 40 to 50 with alopecia areata. Some clones in this sample may be carry-over from other donors' samples. Both conserved end residues are trimmed from each CDR3. The order of the fields is CDR3 protein, CDR3 length, V gene, clone size. Part of the rows lack a size; the others show once, few, many or a class for expanded clones.

CDR3: SAGASYEQY; length: 9; V: TRBV29-1; size: few
CDR3: ASSRDLANTGELF; length: 13; V: TRBV6-4; size: -
CDR3: ASSYSGRGRGYGYT; length: 14; V: TRBV6-2/TRBV6-3; size: few
CDR3: ASTGGLAGAYEQY; length: 13; V: TRBV27; size: many
CDR3: ASSPPGAGTSLTDTQY; length: 16; V: TRBV7-8; size: -
CDR3: ASSLSPPGELF; length: 11; V: TRBV7-9; size: few
CDR3: ASSFSGRNYGYT; length: 12; V: TRBV12-3/TRBV12-4; size: many
CDR3: ASSLAGQGPF; length: 10; V: TRBV7-9; size: few
CDR3: SATAVLAGVSEQY; length: 13; V: TRBV20-1; size: few
CDR3: ASIRDRNTEAF; length: 11; V: TRBV19; size: few
CDR3: ASSLGTSGPRGYNEQF; length: 16; V: TRBV7-9; size: -
CDR3: SVRGTYEQY; length: 9; V: TRBV29-1; size: many
CDR3: SVGGANQPQH; length: 10; V: TRBV29-1; size: many
CDR3: SVSGTSGGDVDTQY; length: 14; V: TRBV29-1; size: many
CDR3: SVDTPRAGELF; length: 11; V: TRBV29-1; size: -
CDR3: SVLGRDYGYT; length: 10; V: TRBV29-1; size: few
CDR3: ASFDTGSFSYNEQF; length: 14; V: TRBV19; size: few
CDR3: ASSSTSGMSYEQY; length: 13; V: TRBV7-8; size: many
CDR3: ASSLQGGDINEQF; length: 13; V: TRBV5-1; size: many
CDR3: ASGQDSDYEQY; length: 11; V: TRBV12-5; size: many
CDR3: ASSESGRGRRGETQY; length: 15; V: TRBV10-2; size: many
CDR3: ASSSRGANTEAF; length: 12; V: TRBV12-3/TRBV12-4; size: many
CDR3: SARDRLAGSSYEQY; length: 14; V: TRBV20-1; size: many
CDR3: ATAPDMNTEAF; length: 11; V: TRBV9; size: -
CDR3: ASRTEMTGAEAF; length: 12; V: TRBV5-1; size: few
CDR3: ASSLDRVSKEQF; length: 12; V: TRBV11-2; size: many